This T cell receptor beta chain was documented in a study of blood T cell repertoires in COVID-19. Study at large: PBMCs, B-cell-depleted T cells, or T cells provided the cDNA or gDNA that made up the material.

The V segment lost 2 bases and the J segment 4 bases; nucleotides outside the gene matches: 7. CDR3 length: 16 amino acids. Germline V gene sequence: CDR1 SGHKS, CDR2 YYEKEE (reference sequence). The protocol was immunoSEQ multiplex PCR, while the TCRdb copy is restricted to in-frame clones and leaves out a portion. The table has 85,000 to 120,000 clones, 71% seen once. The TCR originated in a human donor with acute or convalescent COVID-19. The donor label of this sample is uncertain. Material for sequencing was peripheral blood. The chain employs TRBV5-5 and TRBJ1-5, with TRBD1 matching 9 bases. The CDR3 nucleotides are TGTGCCAGCAGCTTATACCCCGGGACAGGGAATCAGCCCCAGCATTTT. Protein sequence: CASSLYPGTGNQPQHF.